This T cell receptor beta chain originates from a study of blood T cell repertoires in COVID-19. Overall study: COVID-19 samples collected from the United States, Italy and Spain covered acute and convalescent phases.

In the authors' methods: Amplification with reference gene primers provided the estimates of nucleated cell counts. TCRdb keeps only in-frame clones here, not all; method: immunoSEQ multiplex PCR. That table is the source of V, J and clone size, and D and trimming were worked out from the DNA. The sample records 140,000 to 150,000 clones, 80% to 90% being singletons. The length of the CDR3 is 13 residues. Germline V gives CDR1 SGHAT, CDR2 FQNNGV. V lost 1 base, J lost 1 base, and 4 bases lay in between. The chain employs TRBV11-2 and TRBJ2-5; D uncertain. This clonotype was obtained from a woman aged 55-69 years with active COVID-19. Sample: peripheral blood. The CDR3 DNA reads TGTGCCAGCAGCTTAGGGCTCCAAGAGACCCAGTACTTC. Its protein product is CASSLGLQETQYF.